The clone carrying this TCR beta chain was seen more than once but under ten times. Clones were read by immunoSEQ multiplex PCR, and TCRdb kept only the in-frame ones, dropping some. The sample holds 250,000 to 300,000 clones, more than 70% seen once. These data belong to a study of blood T cell repertoires in COVID-19. Background on the study: Acute-phase and convalescent COVID-19 samples originated in the United States, Italy and Spain. Sample material is recorded as cDNA or gDNA derived from T cells, B-cell-depleted T cells, or PBMCs.

V was shortened by 5 bases and J by 1 base, with 16 bases between the two germline ends. Germline-derived CDR1 and CDR2 are SGHDT and YYEEEE. The CDR3 consists of 15 residues. Material: peripheral blood. The J gene is TRBJ2-7, the V gene TRBV5-6, with D possibly matching TRBD1 (5 bases). This TCR derives from a man older than 75 with acute or convalescent COVID-19. CDR3 sequence (DNA): TGTGCCAGCAGGCCCCAAGGGGCTAGTTCCTACGAGCAGTACTTC. This gives the protein CASRPQGASSYEQYF.